Listed below are T cell receptor beta chains from one sample, sequenced in a study of shared clonotypes between healthy human individuals. Data came from immunoSEQ multiplex PCR; TCRdb stores just in-frame clones and leaves some out. This sample yields under 1,100,000 clones, of which approximately 78% are seen a single time; 0.55% to 0.7% belongs to the top ten. Source material: memory CD4+ T cells from PBMCs. All receptors derive from a man younger than 35 in good health. Some clones in this sample may be carry-over from other donors' samples. CDR3s include the opening cysteine and the closing phenylalanine or tryptophan. The order of the fields is J gene, clone size, D gene, V gene, CDR3 length, CDR3 protein, CDR3 DNA. A D gene is named only where the DNA matches it firmly. For some rows the clone size is stated as once, few or many, or as a class when expanded; others skip it.

TRBJ1-5	NA	NA	TRBV27	15	CASSRTGYSNQPQHF	TGTGCCAGCAGTCGAACAGGGTATAGCAATCAGCCCCAGCATTTT
TRBJ2-1	few	NA	TRBV5-1	13	CASTSSSYNEQFF	TGCGCCAGCACGTCGAGCTCCTACAATGAGCAGTTCTTC
TRBJ2-3	NA	NA	TRBV5-4	16	CASSPTRLTVADTQYF	TGTGCCAGCAGCCCCACGAGACTGACAGTGGCGGATACGCAGTATTTT
TRBJ2-7	few	TRBD1	TRBV6-5	14	CASSRQGVISEQYF	TGTGCCAGCAGTAGACAGGGGGTTATTTCCGAGCAGTACTTC
TRBJ2-1	NA	NA	TRBV5-4	15	CASSWSQGAYNEQFF	TGTGCCAGCAGCTGGTCCCAAGGCGCCTACAATGAGCAGTTCTTC
TRBJ2-1	NA	TRBD2	TRBV4-2	14	CASSQDYLSGLQFF	TGTGCCAGCAGCCAAGATTATCTCTCGGGACTACAGTTCTTC
TRBJ1-2	once	NA	TRBV9	14	CASSVGGFNYGYTF	TGTGCCAGCAGCGTAGGTGGCTTCAACTATGGCTACACCTTC
TRBJ2-5	NA	TRBD1	TRBV5-1	16	CASRTTPGQGQETQYF	TGCGCCAGCAGGACAACACCGGGACAGGGGCAAGAGACCCAGTACTTC
TRBJ1-2	NA	NA	TRBV5-4	15	CASSLVRESNYGYTF	TGTGCCAGCAGCTTGGTCCGGGAGTCTAACTATGGCTACACCTTC
TRBJ1-4	NA	NA	TRBV6-6	14	CASSYLATNEKLFF	TGTGCCAGCAGTTACCTGGCAACTAATGAAAAACTGTTTTTT
TRBJ1-5	NA	TRBD1	TRBV6-1	16	CAISDAQGQGNQPQHF	TGTGCCATCAGTGACGCCCAGGGACAGGGAAATCAGCCCCAGCATTTT
TRBJ1-2	once	NA	TRBV18	13	CASSPESGSGYTF	TGTGCCAGCTCACCGGAAAGTGGCTCTGGCTACACCTTC
TRBJ1-6	few	NA	TRBV28	15	CASSFSRGRNSPLHF	TGTGCCAGCAGTTTCTCCAGGGGCAGGAATTCACCCCTCCACTTT
TRBJ2-1	NA	NA	TRBV7-9	16	CASSYMVVVSYNEQFF	TGTGCCAGCAGTTATATGGTAGTGGTATCCTACAATGAGCAGTTCTTC
TRBJ2-7	NA	NA	TRBV18	14	CASSPVSGDYEQYF	TGTGCCAGCTCACCCGTTTCGGGAGACTACGAGCAGTACTTC
TRBJ2-1	NA	TRBD2	TRBV11-2	18	CASSPGGTLAGGTNEQFF	TGTGCCAGCAGCCCCGGGGGCACCCTAGCGGGGGGGACCAATGAGCAGTTCTTC
TRBJ2-2	NA	NA	TRBV29-1	12	CSVEGGAGELFF	TGCAGCGTTGAAGGGGGAGCCGGGGAGCTGTTTTTT
TRBJ2-3	NA	NA	TRBV11-2	17	CASSLEGGGGNTDTQYF	TGTGCCAGCAGCTTAGAAGGAGGAGGCGGTAACACAGATACGCAGTATTTT
TRBJ2-7	once	NA	TRBV7-9	11	CASSFWLEQYF	TGTGCCAGCAGCTTTTGGCTCGAGCAGTACTTC
TRBJ2-7	NA	TRBD2	TRBV18	14	CASRTSGRGDEQYF	TGTGCCAGTCGCACTAGCGGGAGAGGAGACGAGCAGTACTTC
TRBJ2-1	few	TRBD1	TRBV5-1	16	CASSDRQGSSYNEQFF	TGCGCCAGCAGCGACCGACAGGGAAGCTCCTACAATGAGCAGTTCTTC
TRBJ2-1	few	NA	TRBV29-1	14	CSVDSLNSYNEQFF	TGCAGCGTGGACTCCTTAAACTCCTACAATGAGCAGTTCTTC
TRBJ2-7	NA	TRBD1	TRBV19	16	CASSHPPGQGSYEQYF	TGTGCCAGTAGTCACCCACCGGGACAGGGGAGCTACGAGCAGTACTTC
TRBJ1-2	NA	NA	TRBV18	14	CASSKETFNYGYTF	TGTGCCAGCTCAAAAGAGACATTTAACTATGGCTACACCTTC
TRBJ2-4	NA	NA	TRBV18	15	CASSLTTLAKNIQYF	TGTGCCAGCTCACTGACAACTTTAGCCAAAAACATTCAGTACTTC
TRBJ2-1	NA	TRBD2	TRBV29-1	15	CSNLVAGATRGEQFF	TGCAGCAACCTTGTGGCGGGAGCGACTCGGGGTGAGCAGTTCTTC
TRBJ1-2	NA	NA	TRBV11-2	12	CASSPSSYGYTF	TGTGCCAGCAGCCCATCCTCCTATGGCTACACCTTC
TRBJ2-2	NA	TRBD1	TRBV18	15	CASSPYRGDTGELFF	TGTGCCAGCTCACCCTACAGGGGGGACACCGGGGAGCTGTTTTTT